This T cell receptor beta chain was obtained from a study of T-cell reconstitution after alpha-beta-depleted transplantation in children. Unique molecular identifiers were used in preparing the TCRbeta library. TCRdb reprocessed the PCR reads via MiXCR and lists one record per CDR3 protein. The sample carries 200,000 to 250,000 distinct CDR3 sequences, 8.5% to 10% recorded once. Only a few counts were recorded for this clonotype. The CDR3 has 13 residues. V gave up 5 bases and J gave up 7 bases, with 14 bases separating them. Germline-derived CDR1 and CDR2 are SEHNR and FQNEAQ (reference sequence). The receptor's source is a human donor who donated a stem cell graft to a child with acute lymphoblastic leukemia. Material: PBMCs from the stem cell graft donor, obtained from the stem cell graft. V is TRBV7-9 and J is TRBJ1-1, with D tentatively TRBD1 (6 bases). For the CDR3, the DNA is TGTGCCAGCAGCCCGACAGGAGCTTATGAAGCTTTCTTT. Translating gives CASSPTGAYEAFF.